These 19 T cell receptor beta chains were all obtained from the same sample, sequenced in a study of T cell repertoires in ileal Crohn's disease. The table came from immunoSEQ multiplex PCR; TCRdb's copy has only in-frame clones and leaves some out. The data contain approximately 9,000 clones, roughly 72% of them singletons. The sequenced material came from ileal tissue. The receptor set was obtained from an adult with Crohn's disease.

The chain joins TRBV6-1 to TRBJ1-3; the match to TRBD1 covers 9 bases. Per the germline V gene, CDR1 is MNHNS and CDR2 is SASEGT. This CDR3 has 18 residues. V shed 1 base, J shed 1 base, and the junction held 8 bases outside the gene matches. The chain's CDR3 is CASSEEPGQGSSGNTIYF. The CDR3 DNA reads TGTGCCAGCAGTGAAGAACCGGGACAGGGATCTTCTGGAAACACCATATATTTT.

The chain employs TRBV7-6 and TRBJ2-3; D perhaps matches TRBD1 (5 bases). The CDR3 has 16 residues. The ends were cut back, 0 bases at V and 1 base at J, with 11 bases in the middle. Germline V gene sequence: CDR1 SGHVS, CDR2 FNYEAQ. Here the CDR3 reads CASSLAQGLGTDTQYF. In DNA form, the CDR3 reads TGTGCCAGCAGCTTAGCCCAGGGCTTGGGCACAGATACGCAGTATTTT.

The chain carries TRBV27 and TRBJ1-2; 10 positions match TRBD1. Germline CDR1 MNHEY, CDR2 SMNVEV (reference sequence). The ends lost 5 bases at V and 6 bases at J; junction bases unmatched: 3. The CDR3 is 13 residues long. The CDR3 here is CASSRQGADGYTF. CDR3 nucleotide sequence: TGTGCCAGCAGTCGACAGGGGGCCGATGGCTACACCTTC.

The rearrangement joins TRBV15 to TRBJ1-1; tentatively, D is TRBD1 (6 bases). Trimming took 2 bases from V and 2 from J, leaving 12 bases between them. This CDR3 spans 15 amino acids. Per the germline V gene, CDR1 is LNHNV and CDR2 is YYDKDF (reference sequence). CDR3 nucleotides: TGTGCCACCAGCAGAACAGGGCAGCAAAACACTGAAGCTTTCTTT. Its protein product is CATSRTGQQNTEAFF.

This chain joins TRBV7-3 and TRBJ1-1; 9 positions match TRBD1. This CDR3 contains 15 residues. CDR1 SGHTA and CDR2 FQGTGA come from the germline V gene. Losses at the gene ends were 6 bases for V and 3 bases for J; bases not matched to a gene: 8. The CDR3 DNA reads as TGTGCCAGCAGTCCTACAGGGGGCACGGACACTGAAGCTTTCTTT. This translates into CASSPTGGTDTEAFF.

The CDR3 loop reads CAWSSGRTSGFYEQFF. The CDR3 DNA reads TGTGCCTGGAGTTCCGGTCGGACTAGCGGGTTCTATGAGCAGTTCTTC. The chain couples TRBV30 to TRBJ2-1, with 11 positions matching TRBD2. The CDR3 totals 16 residues. CDR1 GTSNPN and CDR2 SVGIG come from the germline V gene (reference sequence). The V segment lost 2 bases and the J segment 8 bases; nucleotides outside the gene matches: 11.

This rearrangement joins TRBV10-3 to TRBJ2-3; D perhaps matches TRBD2 (5 bases). V was cut by 7 bases and J by 0 bases, with 14 bases left in between. The V gene's germline CDR1 is ENHRY and CDR2 SYGVKD. The CDR3 consists of 15 residues. CDR3 in amino acids: CAITHCGSSTDTQYF. The CDR3 DNA sequence: TGTGCCATCACCCATTGCGGGTCTAGCACAGATACGCAGTATTTT.

This clone was counted only a few times. This chain connects TRBV18 to TRBJ1-5, with D unclear. Germline lookup yields CDR1 KGHSH and CDR2 LQKENI. The V and J ends lost 2 bases and 5 bases respectively, with 10 bases between them. There are 14 residues in the CDR3. The CDR3 DNA sequence: TGTGCCAGCTCACCAGGCCCTGCGGATCAGCCCCAGCATTTT. Residues: CASSPGPADQPQHF.

V gene TRBV7-3 combines with J gene TRBJ1-2; D not resolved. The CDR3 spans 13 residues. The germline gives CDR1 SGHTA, CDR2 FQGTGA. V was clipped by 5 bases and J by 1 base, with 8 bases between them. CDR3 bases: TGTGCCAGCAGCATGACTCATAACTATGGCTACACCTTC. Protein: CASSMTHNYGYTF.

The gene calls are TRBV18 and TRBJ2-3; the match to TRBD1 covers 9 bases. CDR1 KGHSH and CDR2 LQKENI come from the germline V gene. The CDR3 spans 14 residues. J was trimmed by 8 bases and V by 4 bases; bases with no gene match: 7. The CDR3 coding sequence is TGTGCCAGCTCACAGTCGGGACAGGGAGCTACGCAGTATTTT. This codes for CASSQSGQGATQYF.

This chain links TRBV9 with TRBJ1-1, with 10 bases fitting TRBD1. V was pared by 3 bases and J by 11 bases, with 7 bases of the junction left unmatched. This CDR3 is 13 amino acids long. CDR1 is SGDLS and CDR2 is YYNGEE in the germline V gene. The CDR3 DNA sequence: TGTGCCAGCAGCGCCGGGGACAGGGGTCCGGCTTTCTTT. This translates into CASSAGDRGPAFF.

This sequence joins TRBV7-3 and TRBJ1-6, with D tentatively TRBD1 (5 bases). Germline values: CDR1 SGHTA, CDR2 FQGTGA. The CDR3 has 15 residues. Trimming stripped 5 bases from V and 5 bases from J, with 13 bases between. CDR3 amino acids: CASSRRGGDNSPLHF. CDR3 bases: TGTGCCAGCAGCCGTAGAGGAGGGGATAATTCACCCCTCCACTTT.

V and J are TRBV7-2 and TRBJ1-1; weak D call: TRBD1 (6 bases). V lost 5 bases and J 1 base, leaving 14 bases between the germline ends. There are 15 residues in the CDR3. CDR1 SGHTA and CDR2 FQGNSA come from the germline V gene. The CDR3 bases are TGTGCCAGCAGCCCTCAGGGGTGGTCGAACACTGAAGCTTTCTTT. This sequence encodes CASSPQGWSNTEAFF.

In this sample, this clone turned up a few times. The DNA for the CDR3 is TGTGCCAGCTCACCCAACAGGGGCGGTACAGATACGCAGTATTTT. It is translated as CASSPNRGGTDTQYF. The V gene is TRBV18, the J gene TRBJ2-3; 7 positions agree with TRBD1. CDR1 is KGHSH, CDR2 LQKENI, per germline. J was trimmed by 3 bases and V by 3 bases; bases with no gene match: 6. The CDR3 is made up of 15 amino acids.

CDR3 protein: CASSVWGRDAFF. CDR3 DNA sequence: TGCGCCAGCAGCGTTTGGGGGCGAGATGCTTTCTTT. This chain links TRBV5-1 with TRBJ1-1, with a tentative D call TRBD1 (6 bases). The CDR3 spans 12 residues. CDR1 and CDR2 (germline): SGHRS, YFSETQ. Trimming removed 4 bases from V and 11 bases from J, with 15 bases in between.

This clone appeared a single time. This chain links TRBV5-4 with TRBJ2-4; TRBD2 matches 9 bases. This CDR3 comprises 13 residues. J gave up 7 bases and V 9 bases, and 8 bases lay outside the gene matches. Germline assignment: CDR1 SGHNT and CDR2 YYREEE (reference sequence). The CDR3, as DNA: TGTGCCACGGGGGCTAGCGGGAACAACATTCAGTACTTC. This encodes CATGASGNNIQYF.

This sequence joins TRBV5-4 and TRBJ2-7; 11 nucleotides agree with TRBD2. The CDR3 extends over 14 amino acids. Trimming removed 4 bases from V and 11 bases from J; junction bases left unmatched: 11. The germline V gene encodes CDR1 SGHNT and CDR2 YYREEE (reference sequence). As DNA, the CDR3 is TGTGCCAGCAGCGCGGGGACTAGCGGTGGGACGGAGTACTTC. Translation gives CASSAGTSGGTEYF.

The chain has TRBV7-2 and TRBJ1-2, with 10 bases fitting TRBD1. Germline V CDR1 and CDR2: SGHTA, FQGNSA. The CDR3 runs 15 residues. J lost 8 bases, V lost 0 bases, and 6 bases had no gene match. The CDR3 nucleotides are TGTGCCAGCAGCTTAGCCCGGGGGACAGGGGACGGCTACACCTTC. It is translated as CASSLARGTGDGYTF.

This clone occurred a few times. The rearrangement joins TRBV5-4 to TRBJ2-1; TRBD2 is a possible D gene (6 bases). The CDR3 length is 15 residues. Trimming removed 0 bases at V and 4 bases at J, with 11 bases between. Germline loops: CDR1 SGHNT, CDR2 YYREEE (reference sequence). The CDR3 reads CASSLGRGQYNEQFF. CDR3 bases: TGTGCCAGCAGCTTGGGGAGGGGCCAATACAATGAGCAGTTCTTC.